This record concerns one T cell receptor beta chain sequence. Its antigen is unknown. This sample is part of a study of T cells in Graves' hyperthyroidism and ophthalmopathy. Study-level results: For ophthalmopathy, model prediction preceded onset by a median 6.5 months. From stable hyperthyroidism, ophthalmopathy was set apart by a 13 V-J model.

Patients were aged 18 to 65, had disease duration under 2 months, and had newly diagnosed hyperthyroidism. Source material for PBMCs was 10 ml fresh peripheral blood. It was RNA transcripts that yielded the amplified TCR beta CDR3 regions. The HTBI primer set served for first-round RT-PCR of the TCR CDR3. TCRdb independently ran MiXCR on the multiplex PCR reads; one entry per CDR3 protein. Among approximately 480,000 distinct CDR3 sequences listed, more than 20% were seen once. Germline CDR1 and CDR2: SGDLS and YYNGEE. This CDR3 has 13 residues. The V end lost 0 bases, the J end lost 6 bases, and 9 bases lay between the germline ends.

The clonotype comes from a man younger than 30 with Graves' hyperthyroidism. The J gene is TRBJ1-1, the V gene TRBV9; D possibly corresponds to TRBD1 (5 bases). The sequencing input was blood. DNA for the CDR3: TGTGCCAGCAGCGTAGTCGGAGGGGCTGAAGCTTTCTTT. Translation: CASSVVGGAEAFF.